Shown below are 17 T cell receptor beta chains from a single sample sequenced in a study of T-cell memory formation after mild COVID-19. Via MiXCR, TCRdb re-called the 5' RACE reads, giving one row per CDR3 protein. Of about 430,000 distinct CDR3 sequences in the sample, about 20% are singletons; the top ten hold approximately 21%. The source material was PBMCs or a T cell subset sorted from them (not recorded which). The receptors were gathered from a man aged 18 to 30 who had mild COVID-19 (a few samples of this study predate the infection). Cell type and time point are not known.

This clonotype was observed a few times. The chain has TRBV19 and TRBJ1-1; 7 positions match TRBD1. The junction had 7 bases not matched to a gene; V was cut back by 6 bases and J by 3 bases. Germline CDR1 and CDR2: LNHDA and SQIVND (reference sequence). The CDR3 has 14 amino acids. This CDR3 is CASRIQGLHTEAFF. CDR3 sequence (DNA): TGTGCCAGTAGAATACAGGGGCTTCACACTGAAGCTTTCTTT.

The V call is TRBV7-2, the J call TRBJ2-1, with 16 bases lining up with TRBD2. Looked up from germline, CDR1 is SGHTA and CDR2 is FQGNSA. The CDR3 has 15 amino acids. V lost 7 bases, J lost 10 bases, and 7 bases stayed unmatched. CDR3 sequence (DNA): TGTGCCAGCACCGCCGGGACTAGCGGGGGGGGCGAGCAGTTCTTC. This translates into CASTAGTSGGGEQFF. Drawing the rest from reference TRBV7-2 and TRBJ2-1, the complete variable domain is GAGVSQSPSNKVTEKGKDVELRCDPISGHTALYWYRQSLGQGLEFLIYFQGNSAPDKSGLPSDRFSAERTGGSVSTLTIQRTQQEDSAVYLCASTAGTSGGGEQFFGPGTRLTVL.

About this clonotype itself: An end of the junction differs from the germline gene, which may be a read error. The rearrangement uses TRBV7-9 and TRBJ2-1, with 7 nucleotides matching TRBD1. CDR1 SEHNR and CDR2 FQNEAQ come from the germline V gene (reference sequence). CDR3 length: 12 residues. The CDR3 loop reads CASITYGTAPSF. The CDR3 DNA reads TGTGCCAGCATCACCTACGGGACAGCCCCCTCCTTC.

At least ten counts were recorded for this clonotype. The CDR3 coding sequence is TGCGCCAGCAGCTTGTCGCCGGGCCGCTCCTACGAGCAGTACTTC. Translated, it gives CASSLSPGRSYEQYF. The rearrangement joins TRBV5-1 to TRBJ2-7; D ambiguous. The V end lost 1 base, the J end lost 0 bases, and 11 bases lay between the germline ends. Germline V gene sequence: CDR1 SGHRS, CDR2 YFSETQ. This CDR3 is 15 amino acids long.

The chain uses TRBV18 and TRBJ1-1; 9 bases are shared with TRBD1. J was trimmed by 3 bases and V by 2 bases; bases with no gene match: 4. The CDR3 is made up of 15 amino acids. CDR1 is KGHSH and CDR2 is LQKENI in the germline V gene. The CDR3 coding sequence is TGTGCCAGCTCACCAATAGGACAGGGGTACACTGAAGCTTTCTTT. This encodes CASSPIGQGYTEAFF.

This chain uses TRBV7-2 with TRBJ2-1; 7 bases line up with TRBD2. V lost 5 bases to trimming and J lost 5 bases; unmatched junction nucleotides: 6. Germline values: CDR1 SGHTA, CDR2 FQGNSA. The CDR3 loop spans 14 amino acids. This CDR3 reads CASSALAANNEQFF. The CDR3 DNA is TGTGCCAGCAGCGCGCTAGCGGCCAACAATGAGCAGTTCTTC.

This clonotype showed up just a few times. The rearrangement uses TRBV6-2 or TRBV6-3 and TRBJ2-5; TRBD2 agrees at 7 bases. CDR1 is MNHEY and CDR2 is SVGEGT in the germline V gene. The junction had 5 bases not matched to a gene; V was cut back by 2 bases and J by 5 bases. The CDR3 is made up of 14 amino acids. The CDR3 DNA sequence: TGTGCCAGCAGTTACACTAGCGTTTGGGAGACCCAGTACTTC. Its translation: CASSYTSVWETQYF.

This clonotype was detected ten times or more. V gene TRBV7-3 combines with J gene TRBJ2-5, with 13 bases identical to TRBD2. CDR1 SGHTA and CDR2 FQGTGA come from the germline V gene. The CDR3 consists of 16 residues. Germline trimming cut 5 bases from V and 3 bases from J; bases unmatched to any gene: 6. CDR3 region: CASSPTSGGAEETQYF. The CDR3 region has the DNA TGTGCCAGCAGCCCAACTAGCGGGGGGGCCGAAGAGACCCAGTACTTC.

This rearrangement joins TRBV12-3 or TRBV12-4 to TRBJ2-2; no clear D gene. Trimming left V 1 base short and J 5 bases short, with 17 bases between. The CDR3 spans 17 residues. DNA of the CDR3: TGTGCCAGCAGTTTAGGGGAAACTGACGCTAGAACCGGGGAGCTGTTTTTT. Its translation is CASSLGETDARTGELFF.

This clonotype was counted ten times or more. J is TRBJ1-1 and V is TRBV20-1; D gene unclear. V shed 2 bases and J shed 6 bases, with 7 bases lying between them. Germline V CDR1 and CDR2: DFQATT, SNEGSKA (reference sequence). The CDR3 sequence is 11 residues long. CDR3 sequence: CSARLLAEAFF. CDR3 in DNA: TGCAGTGCTAGATTGCTGGCTGAAGCTTTCTTT.

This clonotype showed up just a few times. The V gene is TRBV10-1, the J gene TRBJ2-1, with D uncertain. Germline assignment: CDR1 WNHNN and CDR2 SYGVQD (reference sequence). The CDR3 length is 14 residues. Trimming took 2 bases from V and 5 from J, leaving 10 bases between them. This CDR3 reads CASSEDGEHNEQFF. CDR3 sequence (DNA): TGCGCCAGCAGTGAGGACGGAGAGCACAATGAGCAGTTCTTC.

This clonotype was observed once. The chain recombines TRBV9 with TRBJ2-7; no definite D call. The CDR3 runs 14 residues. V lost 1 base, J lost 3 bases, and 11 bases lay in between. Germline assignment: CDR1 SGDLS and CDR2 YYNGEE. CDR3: CASSVTPQSYEQYF. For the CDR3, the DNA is TGTGCCAGCAGCGTAACACCACAGAGCTACGAGCAGTACTTC.

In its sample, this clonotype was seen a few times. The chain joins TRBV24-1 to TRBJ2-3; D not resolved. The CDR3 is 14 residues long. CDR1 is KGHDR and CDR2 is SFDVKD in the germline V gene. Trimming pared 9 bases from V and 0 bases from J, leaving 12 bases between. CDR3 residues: CATSPGISTDTQYF. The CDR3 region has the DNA TGTGCCACCTCCCCCGGAATTAGCACAGATACGCAGTATTTT.

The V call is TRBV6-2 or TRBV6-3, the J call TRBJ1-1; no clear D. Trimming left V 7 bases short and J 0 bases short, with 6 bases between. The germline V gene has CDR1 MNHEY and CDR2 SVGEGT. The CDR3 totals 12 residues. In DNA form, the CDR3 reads TGTGCCAGCACCCAGATGAACACTGAAGCTTTCTTT. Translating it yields CASTQMNTEAFF.

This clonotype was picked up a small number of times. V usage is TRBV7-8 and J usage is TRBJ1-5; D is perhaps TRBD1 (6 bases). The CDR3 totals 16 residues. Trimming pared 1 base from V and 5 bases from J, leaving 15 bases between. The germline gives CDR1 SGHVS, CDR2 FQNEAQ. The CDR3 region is CASSLGVRGADQPQHF. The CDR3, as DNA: TGTGCCAGCAGCTTAGGAGTGAGGGGGGCGGATCAGCCCCAGCATTTT.

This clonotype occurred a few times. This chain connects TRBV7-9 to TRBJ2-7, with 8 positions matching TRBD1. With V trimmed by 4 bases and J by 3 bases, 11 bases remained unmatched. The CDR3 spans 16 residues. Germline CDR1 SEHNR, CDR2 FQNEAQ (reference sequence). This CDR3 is CASSYSGTGKYYEQYF. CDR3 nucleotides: TGTGCCAGCAGCTACTCTGGGACAGGAAAATACTACGAGCAGTACTTC.

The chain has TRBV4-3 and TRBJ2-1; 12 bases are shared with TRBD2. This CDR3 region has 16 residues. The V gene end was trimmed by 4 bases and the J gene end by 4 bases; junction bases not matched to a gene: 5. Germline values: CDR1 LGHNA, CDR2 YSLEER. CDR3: CASSPLTSGGYNEQFF. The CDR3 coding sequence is TGCGCCAGCAGCCCCCTGACTAGCGGGGGATACAATGAGCAGTTCTTC.